This TCR beta chain was sequenced in a study of monozygotic twins with inflammatory bowel disease. Study conclusions and caveats: Patients received differing immunosuppressive treatments, which may have added variability to their repertoires.

Of note for this clonotype: The antigen remains unidentified.

Every sample had its cDNA made across eight separate reactions. Following a re-call of the 5' RACE reads, TCRdb has one entry per CDR3 protein and lacks DNA. This table holds about 93,000 distinct CDR3 sequences. The sequenced material came from blood. The receptor's source is a human donor with ulcerative colitis or Crohn's disease, or a healthy co-twin of an affected twin (not recorded which).

CDR3 region: CASSQTGSGVTGELFF. V and J are TRBV3-1 and TRBJ2-2. The germline CDR1 and CDR2 sequences are LGHDT and YNNKEL (reference sequence). This CDR3 is built from 16 residues.